This T cell receptor (beta chain) was sequenced during a study of blood T cells in healthy people across ages. Together with a sample-barcoded 5' primer, a J-beta primer mix was included in a second PCR lasting about 6 to 12 cycles. TCRdb fed the 5' RACE reads into MiXCR, producing one record per CDR3 protein. The sample carries about 720,000 distinct CDR3 sequences, roughly 20% recorded once. Each sample yielded at least 5 micrograms of PBMC total RNA. CDR1 and CDR2 from the germline V gene are SGHRS and YFSETQ. V was clipped by 4 bases and J by 0 bases, with 14 bases between them. This CDR3 is built from 17 residues. Points from the study as a whole: The recorded TCR beta diversity per million T cells decreased in a roughly linear manner with age.

As concerns this clonotype: Its specificity is not known.

The sample consisted of blood. The chain recombines TRBV5-1 with TRBJ2-6; tentatively, D is TRBD1 or TRBD2 (5 bases each). The TCR originated in a man aged 65 to 85 in good health. In DNA form, the CDR3 reads TGCGCCAGCAGCCACGGGACGGCCCCCTCTGGGGCCAACGTCCTGACTTTC. This sequence encodes CASSHGTAPSGANVLTF.